This T cell receptor beta chain derives from a study of T cells in Graves' hyperthyroidism and ophthalmopathy. Germline loops: CDR1 MDHEN, CDR2 SYDVKM. Trimming left V 5 bases short and J 8 bases short, with 18 bases between. This CDR3 contains 14 residues. RNA transcripts were the template for amplifying TCR beta CDR3 regions. Initially, a first-round RT-PCR of the TCR CDR3 employed the HTBI primer set. TCRdb re-analysed the multiplex PCR reads in MiXCR, keeping a single row per CDR3 protein. The data contain 600,000 to 800,000 distinct CDR3 sequences, just over 35% of them seen just once; the ten biggest clones take up around 31%. This clonotype was counted only a few times. Its antigen is unknown. General study results and limits: In blood, most of the thyroid clonotypes expanded above 0.001 were also present. In validation, the model predicted ophthalmopathy. These predictions came a median about 6.8 months before onset.

The sequencing sample was made of blood. The chain has TRBV28 and TRBJ1-2, with D tentatively TRBD1 (6 bases). The source of this sequence is a woman in her forties with Graves' hyperthyroidism. The CDR3: CASSDSLGARGYTF. Written as DNA, the CDR3 is TGTGCCAGCAGTGATAGTCTGGGGGCGCGCGGCTACACCTTC.